This T cell receptor (beta chain) came from a study of post-analysis software for immune sequencing data. Study-wide results and caveats: Pronounced co-clustering by F measure was evident among identically batched samples. Comparison with controls showed significantly lower normalized Chao1 diversity in multiple sclerosis patients.

Ten or more counts support this clonotype. Its cognate antigen is unknown. Prepared TCR beta cDNA libraries contained unique molecular identifiers. From the PCR reads, TCRdb called clonotypes with MiXCR, one entry per CDR3 protein. The sample contains some 160,000 distinct CDR3 sequences, around 34% of which appear only once. The sequenced sample was blood, obtained after autologous hematopoietic stem cell transplantation. This receptor was identified in a girl under 18 with multiple sclerosis.

Here the CDR3 reads CASSFWTTNTEAFF. The CDR3 DNA reads TGTGCCAGCAGCTTTTGGACGACGAACACTGAAGCTTTCTTT. This chain uses TRBV7-9 with TRBJ1-1; D is unclear. The V end was cut by 3 bases, the J end by 1 base, with 9 bases between. The CDR3 has 14 amino acids. In germline, CDR1 is SEHNR, CDR2 FQNEAQ (reference sequence). Filled out from reference TRBV7-9 and TRBJ1-1, the complete variable domain reads DTGVSQNPRHKITKRGQNVTFRCDPISEHNRLYWYRQTLGQGPEFLTYFQNEAQLEKSRLLSDRFSAERPKGSFSTLEIQRTEQGDSAMYLCASSFWTTNTEAFFGQGTRLTVV.